This passage covers 15 T cell receptor beta chains from one sample sequenced in a study of T cells after yellow fever vaccination. TCRdb called the 5' RACE reads again in MiXCR, with one record for every CDR3 protein. The sample holds hundreds of thousands of distinct CDR3 sequences, about 8.7% seen once. Material: PBMCs, obtained on the day of the first yellow fever vaccination. The receptors shown here come from a man younger than 30 who received the YFV17D yellow fever vaccine.

J is TRBJ2-3 and V is TRBV6-2 or TRBV6-3; D is ambiguous. This CDR3 is built from 16 residues. Per germline, CDR1 MNHEY and CDR2 SVGEGT. V shed 7 bases and J shed 0 bases, with 17 bases lying between them. The CDR3 is CASNDIRATSTDTQYF. The CDR3, as DNA: TGTGCCAGCAACGACATTAGGGCCACTAGCACAGATACGCAGTATTTT.

The chain couples TRBV2 to TRBJ1-6, with TRBD1 matching over 8 bases. Germline V CDR1 and CDR2: SNHLY, FYNNEI. The V segment lost 5 bases and the J segment 5 bases; nucleotides outside the gene matches: 11. The CDR3 spans 17 residues. The CDR3 bases are TGTGCCAGCAGTAGTCAACAGGGGGTGAACAATAATTCACCCCTCCACTTT. The encoded protein is CASSSQQGVNNNSPLHF.

This chain links TRBV19 with TRBJ2-3; no firm D call. Germline loops: CDR1 LNHDA, CDR2 SQIVND (reference sequence). V shed 3 bases and J shed 2 bases, with 6 bases lying between them. This CDR3 is 13 amino acids long. DNA of the CDR3: TGTGCCAGTAGTATTCTATTCACAGATACGCAGTATTTT. Translated, it gives CASSILFTDTQYF.

This clonotype was observed a handful of times. The V gene is TRBV24-1, the J gene TRBJ1-2; D is unresolved. The CDR3 spans 12 residues. V dropped 2 bases and J dropped 8 bases, with 8 bases sitting between them. Per the germline V gene, CDR1 is KGHDR and CDR2 is SFDVKD. CDR3 in DNA: TGTGCCACCAGTGATTCCTCAAGAGGCTACACCTTC. Protein sequence: CATSDSSRGYTF.

As DNA, the CDR3 is TGTGCCAGCAACATCTCACACAGAGGGACAGGCAATTCACCCCTCCACTTT. It encodes CASNISHRGTGNSPLHF. The chain links TRBV7-2 to TRBJ1-6; TRBD1 matches at 8 bases. The CDR3 totals 17 residues. V was pared by 7 bases and J by 7 bases, with 15 bases of the junction left unmatched. CDR1 and CDR2 from the germline V gene are SGHTA and FQGNSA. The full variable domain, with the rest looked up from reference TRBV7-2 and TRBJ1-6, is GAGVSQSPSNKVTEKGKDVELRCDPISGHTALYWYRQSLGQGLEFLIYFQGNSAPDKSGLPSDRFSAERTGGSVSTLTIQRTQQEDSAVYLCASNISHRGTGNSPLHFGNGTRLTVT.

The J gene is TRBJ2-1, the V gene TRBV6-2 or TRBV6-3, with 7 bases matching TRBD1. The V gene end was trimmed by 7 bases and the J gene end by 6 bases; junction bases not matched to a gene: 6. The CDR3 spans 13 residues. CDR1 is MNHEY, CDR2 SVGEGT, per germline. The CDR3 loop reads CASNDRVGNEQFF. The CDR3 region has the DNA TGTGCCAGCAACGACAGGGTAGGCAATGAGCAGTTCTTC.

This clonotype has just a few counts. The rearrangement links TRBV7-8 to TRBJ2-1; the D gene is possibly TRBD2 (7 bases). V shed 5 bases and J shed 7 bases, with 21 bases lying between them. The germline gives CDR1 SGHVS, CDR2 FQNEAQ. The CDR3 loop spans 16 amino acids. The CDR3 region has the DNA TGTGCCAGCAGCCCCCTAGGGGGGGGGACTGGGAATGAGCAGTTCTTC. Protein sequence: CASSPLGGGTGNEQFF.

The chain uses TRBV7-9 and TRBJ2-5, with 7 bases matching TRBD1. Germline assignment: CDR1 SEHNR and CDR2 FQNEAQ (reference sequence). J lost 2 bases, V lost 2 bases, and 8 bases had no gene match. This CDR3 has 16 residues. Here the CDR3 DNA reads TGTGCCAGCAGCTTAACGAAGGGACAGCTACAAGAGACCCAGTACTTC. It yields the protein CASSLTKGQLQETQYF. Full variable domain (remainder filled in from reference TRBV7-9 and TRBJ2-5): DTGVSQNPRHKITKRGQNVTFRCDPISEHNRLYWYRQTLGQGPEFLTYFQNEAQLEKSRLLSDRFSAERPKGSFSTLEIQRTEQGDSAMYLCASSLTKGQLQETQYFGPGTRLLVL.

This clonotype was counted many times. The rearrangement joins TRBV11-2 to TRBJ1-1; TRBD1 might be the D (6 bases). This CDR3 comprises 13 residues. Per the germline V gene, CDR1 is SGHAT and CDR2 is FQNNGV. V was pared by 6 bases and J by 0 bases, with 8 bases between. The CDR3 sequence: CASSGQLNTEAFF. CDR3 coding DNA: TGTGCCAGCAGTGGACAGCTGAACACTGAAGCTTTCTTT.

The sample holds many counts of this clonotype. This chain links TRBV24-1 with TRBJ2-1; the match to TRBD2 covers 9 bases. With V trimmed by 8 bases and J by 9 bases, 13 bases remained unmatched. Germline V gene lookup returns CDR1 KGHDR and CDR2 SFDVKD. The CDR3 loop spans 15 amino acids. The CDR3 DNA is TGTGCCACCACCCAGGGCAGTAGCGGGGGAAGTGAGCAGTTCTTC. This translates into CATTQGSSGGSEQFF.

Here the CDR3 reads CASSLYNTQGEQYV. In nucleotides, the CDR3 is TGTGCCAGCAGCTTGTATAACACCCAGGGCGAGCAGTACGTC. V is TRBV5-6 and J is TRBJ2-7, with D maybe TRBD1 (5 bases). This CDR3 has 14 amino acids. The ends were cut back, 1 base at V and 6 bases at J, with 14 bases in the middle. In germline, CDR1 is SGHDT, CDR2 YYEEEE.

The chain joins TRBV4-3 to TRBJ2-1; 8 bases are a match to TRBD2. The CDR3 sequence is 18 residues long. Losses at the gene ends were 4 bases for V and 1 base for J; bases not matched to a gene: 12. From germline, CDR1 is LGHNA and CDR2 YSLEER. In DNA, the CDR3 is TGCGCCAGCAGCCCCGGGCCCGTCAGCGGGGGTTCCTACAATGAGCAGTTCTTC. It encodes CASSPGPVSGGSYNEQFF.

The chain uses TRBV10-3 and TRBJ2-1, with D tentatively TRBD1 (6 bases). Germline lookup yields CDR1 ENHRY and CDR2 SYGVKD. This CDR3 contains 13 residues. The ends were cut back, 7 bases at V and 5 bases at J, with 12 bases in the middle. CDR3 residues: CAINPTGHNEQFF. As DNA, the CDR3 is TGTGCCATCAATCCGACAGGTCACAATGAGCAGTTCTTC.

The chain links TRBV6-1 to TRBJ1-3; possibly TRBD1 for D (6 bases). CDR3 length: 14 residues. CDR1 is MNHNS, CDR2 SASEGT, per germline. The V end lost 1 base, the J end lost 7 bases, and 11 bases lay between the germline ends. The CDR3 DNA is TGTGCCAGCAGTGAAGGGGGACAAAGGAACACCATATATTTT. This encodes CASSEGGQRNTIYF.

The chain recombines TRBV6-5 with TRBJ2-7; 9 nucleotides agree with TRBD2. The CDR3 consists of 13 residues. CDR1 and CDR2 from the germline V gene are MNHEY and SVGAGI. V shed 8 bases and J 5 bases; nucleotides not matched to a gene: 7. For the CDR3, the DNA is TGTGCCAGCGCCAGCGGGGGGACGGACGAGCAGTACGTC. Translation: CASASGGTDEQYV.